One T cell receptor beta chain is described in this entry. Its specificity is not known. The ends lost 2 bases at V and 12 bases at J; junction bases unmatched: 22. Germline V CDR1 and CDR2: KGHSH, LQKENI. The CDR3 has 18 residues. This specimen belongs to a study of beta chain features in type 1 diabetes. In the study overall: The study found patients and healthy donors alike in age, gender and cell yields.

Study observations and caveats: Individuals with type 1 diabetes displayed fewer insertions and more deletions at VDJ junctions. The naive, central memory and Treg TCRB repertoires showed an apparent similarity that was greater among patients than among healthy donors.

Isolated RNA was reverse transcribed in full, so expressed TCRB transcripts were sequenced. TCRdb's table, derived via immunoSEQ multiplex PCR, lists solely in-frame clones and lacks some. The sample records approximately 120,000 clones, about 40% being singletons. The rearrangement links TRBV18 to TRBJ2-7; 10 bases map to TRBD2. Sequencing was performed on stem cell memory CD4+ T cells from blood. The origin of this receptor is a woman between 18 and 29 years old in good health. CDR3 protein: CASSPRLLAGEGMRRLYF. DNA of the CDR3: TGTGCCAGCTCACCAAGGCTGCTAGCGGGAGAGGGGATGAGGAGGCTGTACTTC.